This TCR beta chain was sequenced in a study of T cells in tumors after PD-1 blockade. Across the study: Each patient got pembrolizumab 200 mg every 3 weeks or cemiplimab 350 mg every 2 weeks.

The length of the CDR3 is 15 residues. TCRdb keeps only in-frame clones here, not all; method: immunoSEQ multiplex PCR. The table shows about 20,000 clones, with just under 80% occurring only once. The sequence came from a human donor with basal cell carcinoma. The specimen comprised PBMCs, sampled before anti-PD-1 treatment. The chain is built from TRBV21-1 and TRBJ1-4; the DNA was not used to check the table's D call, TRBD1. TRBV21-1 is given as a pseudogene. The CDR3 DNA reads TGTGCCAGCAACCTTTCCCTACAGGGCCGGGAAAAACTGTTTTTT. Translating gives CASNLSLQGREKLFF.